A selection of T cell receptor beta chains follows, all from one sample in a study of post-analysis software for immune sequencing data. TCRdb redid the calling of the PCR reads with MiXCR, one entry per CDR3 protein. The table includes roughly 800,000 distinct CDR3 sequences, under 60% detected once. Sequencing was done on a sample of blood. These receptors were collected from a girl aged 10 to 17 with multiple sclerosis. Each CDR3 is given with its conserved first and last residue. D genes are given only for firm matches. Some rows have no size entry. The others give once, few or many, or a class for an expanded clone.

abundance,j_gene,d_gene,v_gene,CDR3aa,CDR3nt
.,TRBJ2-7,TRBD2,TRBV13,CASSSTSGPFPYEQYF,TGTGCCAGCAGCTCAACTAGCGGTCCCTTCCCTTACGAGCAGTACTTC
.,TRBJ1-2,.,TRBV20-1,CSAPVLDGEYGYTF,TGCAGTGCTCCGGTATTGGACGGAGAATATGGCTACACCTTC
.,TRBJ2-7,TRBD1,TRBV5-6,CASSSGGVHEQYF,TGTGCCAGCAGCTCAGGGGGCGTCCACGAGCAGTACTTC
.,TRBJ1-4,.,TRBV7-2,CASSLGVRREKLFF,TGTGCCAGCAGCTTGGGAGTTAGAAGGGAAAAACTGTTTTTT
.,TRBJ1-2,.,TRBV10-3,CAIRDGFWNYGYTF,TGTGCCATCCGTGATGGATTTTGGAACTATGGGTACACCTTC
.,TRBJ2-1,TRBD2,TRBV12-3/TRBV12-4,CASSPTGTRGYNEQFF,TGTGCCAGCAGTCCCACCGGGACTAGGGGATACAATGAGCAGTTCTTC
few,TRBJ1-5,.,TRBV10-2,CASSEGTQGNQPQHF,TGCGCCAGCAGTGAGGGGACCCAGGGCAATCAGCCCCAGCATTTT
.,TRBJ2-3,.,TRBV19,CASSIGNEDTQYF,TGTGCCAGTAGTATAGGCAACGAAGATACGCAGTATTTT
few,TRBJ2-3,TRBD2,TRBV24-1,CATSDPRLAGGADTQYF,TGTGCCACCAGTGATCCTAGACTAGCGGGAGGGGCTGATACGCAGTATTTT
.,TRBJ2-6,.,TRBV15,CATSPRFGPTKSSGANVLTF,TGTGCCACCAGCCCTCGATTCGGCCCCACGAAGAGTTCTGGGGCCAACGTCCTGACTTTC
.,TRBJ1-1,TRBD1,TRBV5-6,CASSLRVTGVTEAFF,TGTGCCAGCAGCTTGAGGGTGACAGGGGTCACTGAAGCTTTCTTT
few,TRBJ1-2,.,TRBV12-3/TRBV12-4,CASSTDRTYGYTF,TGTGCCAGCAGCACAGACAGGACCTATGGCTACACCTTC
.,TRBJ1-1,.,TRBV7-3,CASSLTASTEAFF,TGTGCCAGCAGCTTAACGGCGAGCACTGAAGCTTTCTTT
.,TRBJ1-5,TRBD1,TRBV6-6,CASNLDRGQWSNQPQHF,TGTGCCAGCAACTTGGACAGGGGGCAGTGGAGCAATCAGCCCCAGCATTTT
.,TRBJ1-4,.,TRBV7-3,CASSLIIRAATNEKLFF,TGTGCCAGCAGCTTAATAATTCGTGCTGCAACTAATGAAAAACTGTTTTTT
.,TRBJ2-1,.,TRBV7-2,CASSWVEGTEQFF,TGTGCCAGCAGCTGGGTAGAAGGCACTGAGCAGTTCTTC
.,TRBJ2-1,TRBD1,TRBV11-3,CASSPGGQGGSYNEQFF,TGTGCCAGCAGCCCGGGGGGACAGGGCGGGTCCTACAATGAGCAGTTCTTC
few,TRBJ2-5,TRBD2,TRBV20-1,CSARSGLAEETQYF,TGCAGTGCTAGAAGCGGACTAGCGGAGGAGACCCAGTACTTC
.,TRBJ1-5,.,TRBV28,CASSHPDGFSNQPQHF,TGTGCCAGCAGTCACCCCGACGGGTTTAGCAATCAGCCCCAGCATTTT
.,TRBJ2-3,.,TRBV28,CASSPPPGVGTQYF,TGTGCCAGCAGCCCACCCCCGGGAGTGGGTACGCAGTATTTT